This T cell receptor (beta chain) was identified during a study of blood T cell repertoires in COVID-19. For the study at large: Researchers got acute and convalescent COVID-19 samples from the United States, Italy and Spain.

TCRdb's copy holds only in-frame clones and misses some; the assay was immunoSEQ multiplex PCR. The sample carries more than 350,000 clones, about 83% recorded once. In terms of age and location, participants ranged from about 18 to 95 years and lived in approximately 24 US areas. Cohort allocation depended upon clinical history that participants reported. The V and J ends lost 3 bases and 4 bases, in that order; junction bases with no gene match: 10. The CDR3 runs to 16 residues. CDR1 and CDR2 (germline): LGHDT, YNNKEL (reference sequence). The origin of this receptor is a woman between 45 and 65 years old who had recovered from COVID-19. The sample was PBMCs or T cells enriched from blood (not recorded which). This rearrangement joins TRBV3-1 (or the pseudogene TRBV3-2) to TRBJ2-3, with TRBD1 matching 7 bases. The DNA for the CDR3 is TGTGCCAGCAGCCACTGTAACAGGGGAAACTCAGATACGCAGTATTTT. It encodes CASSHCNRGNSDTQYF.